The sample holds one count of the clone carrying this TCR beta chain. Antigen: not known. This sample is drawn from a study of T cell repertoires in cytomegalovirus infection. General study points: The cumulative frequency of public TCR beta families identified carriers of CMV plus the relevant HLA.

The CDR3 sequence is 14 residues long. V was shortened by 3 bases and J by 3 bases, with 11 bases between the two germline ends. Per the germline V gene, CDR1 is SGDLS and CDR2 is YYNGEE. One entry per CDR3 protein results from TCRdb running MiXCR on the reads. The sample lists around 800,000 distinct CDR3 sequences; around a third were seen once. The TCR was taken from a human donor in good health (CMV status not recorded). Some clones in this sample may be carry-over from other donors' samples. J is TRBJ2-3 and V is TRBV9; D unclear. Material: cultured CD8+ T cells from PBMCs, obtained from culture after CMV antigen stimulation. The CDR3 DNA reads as TGTGCCAGCAGCGAGTGGAACAGAACAGATACGCAGTATTTT. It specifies CASSEWNRTDTQYF.